The clone carrying this TCR beta chain has only a few counts. What it binds is not known. The sample is drawn from a study of blood T cells in healthy people across ages. Across the whole study: In model experiments, template switching was able to capture about one barcoded beta molecule for every two T cells that were present. Findings and caveats of the study: Naive T cell percentage by flow cytometry tracked strongly with beta diversity.

Per sample, a minimum of 6.5 million PBMCs were isolated. Per sample, at least 5.5 micrograms of total RNA were extracted. Sample-barcoded 5' priming and a J-beta primer mix drove a second PCR of 7 to 11 cycles. TCRdb ran MiXCR on the 5' RACE reads and lists one entry per CDR3 protein. The sample lists around 1.1 million distinct CDR3 sequences; roughly two fifths were seen once. The CDR3 has 16 residues. The chain has TRBV21-1 and TRBJ2-7; the table gives TRBD2 as D, unverified against the DNA. TRBV21-1 is termed a pseudogene. This clonotype originated in a man in his late teens or twenties in good health. Sequenced: blood. In DNA form, the CDR3 reads TGTGCCAGCAGCAAAGTGCACCAGCGGTGGCCCTACGAGCAGTACTTC. Amino acids: CASSKVHQRWPYEQYF.